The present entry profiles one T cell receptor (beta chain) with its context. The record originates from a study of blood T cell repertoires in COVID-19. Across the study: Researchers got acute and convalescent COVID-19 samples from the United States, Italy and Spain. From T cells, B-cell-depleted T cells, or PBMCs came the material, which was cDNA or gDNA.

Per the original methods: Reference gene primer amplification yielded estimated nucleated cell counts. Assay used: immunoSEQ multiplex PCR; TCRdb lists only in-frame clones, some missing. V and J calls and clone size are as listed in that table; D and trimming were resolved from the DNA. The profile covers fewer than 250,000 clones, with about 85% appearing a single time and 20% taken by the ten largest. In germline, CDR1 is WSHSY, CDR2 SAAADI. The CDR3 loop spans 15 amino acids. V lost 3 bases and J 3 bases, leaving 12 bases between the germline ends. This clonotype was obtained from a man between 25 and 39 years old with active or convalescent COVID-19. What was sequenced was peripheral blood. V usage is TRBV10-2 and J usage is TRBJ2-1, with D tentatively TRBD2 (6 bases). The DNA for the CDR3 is TGCGCCAGCAGTGAACCGGGGAGGCACTACAATGAGCAGTTCTTC. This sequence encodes CASSEPGRHYNEQFF.